A selection of T cell receptor beta chains follows, all from one sample in a study of identical twins. TCRdb ran MiXCR on the 5' RACE reads and lists one entry per CDR3 protein. The sample yields about 220,000 distinct CDR3 sequences, around 8.1% seen once. These data are also associated with another study on yellow fever vaccine responses in identical twins.

The sequenced sample consisted of memory (CD45RO+) T cells sorted from blood. These receptors all come from a young woman in good health. Each CDR3 is given with its conserved first and last residue. A D gene is named only where the DNA matches it firmly. Part of the rows lack a size; the others show once, few, many or a class for expanded clones.

V gene: TRBV6-2/TRBV6-3; J gene: TRBJ2-7; D gene: .; clone size: .; CDR3 protein: CASSYLQTKLSYEQYF; CDR3 DNA: TGTGCCAGCAGTTATTTACAGACAAAATTATCCTACGAGCAGTACTTC
V gene: TRBV12-3/TRBV12-4; J gene: TRBJ2-5; D gene: TRBD2; clone size: many; CDR3 protein: CASSPGVAGGAETQYF; CDR3 DNA: TGTGCCAGCAGTCCTGGGGTAGCGGGAGGTGCGGAGACCCAGTACTTC
V gene: TRBV11-2; J gene: TRBJ2-1; D gene: TRBD1; clone size: .; CDR3 protein: CASSSLQGVNEQFF; CDR3 DNA: TGTGCCAGCAGCTCCTTACAGGGGGTGAATGAGCAGTTCTTC
V gene: TRBV30; J gene: TRBJ2-7; D gene: .; clone size: .; CDR3 protein: CAWSGQPYEQYF; CDR3 DNA: TGTGCCTGGAGTGGGCAGCCCTACGAGCAGTACTTC
V gene: TRBV4-3; J gene: TRBJ2-5; D gene: TRBD2; clone size: .; CDR3 protein: CASSHLLAGGETQYF; CDR3 DNA: TGCGCCAGCAGCCACCTATTAGCGGGAGGGGAGACCCAGTACTTC
V gene: TRBV28; J gene: TRBJ2-7; D gene: .; clone size: many; CDR3 protein: CASSLNQWEQYF; CDR3 DNA: TGTGCCAGCAGTTTAAATCAATGGGAGCAGTACTTC
V gene: TRBV20-1; J gene: TRBJ2-5; D gene: .; clone size: few; CDR3 protein: CSAGIHGTYQETQYF; CDR3 DNA: TGCAGTGCCGGTATTCACGGGACATACCAAGAGACCCAGTACTTC
V gene: TRBV6-4; J gene: TRBJ2-3; D gene: .; clone size: few; CDR3 protein: CASSEGETTDTQYF; CDR3 DNA: TGTGCCAGCAGTGAAGGCGAAACCACAGATACGCAGTATTTT
V gene: TRBV4-2; J gene: TRBJ2-1; D gene: .; clone size: .; CDR3 protein: CASSHISVPGGKYNEQFF; CDR3 DNA: .
V gene: TRBV3-1; J gene: TRBJ2-2; D gene: .; clone size: .; CDR3 protein: CASSQVTISGTGELFF; CDR3 DNA: TGTGCCAGCAGCCAAGTGACGATCTCGGGCACCGGGGAGCTGTTTTTT
V gene: TRBV20-1; J gene: TRBJ2-7; D gene: TRBD2; clone size: few; CDR3 protein: CSAHSGSGAYEQYF; CDR3 DNA: TGCAGTGCTCATAGCGGGAGCGGGGCCTACGAGCAGTACTTC
V gene: TRBV7-9; J gene: TRBJ2-1; D gene: .; clone size: few; CDR3 protein: CASSHQQYNEQFF; CDR3 DNA: TGTGCCAGCAGCCACCAACAGTACAATGAGCAGTTCTTC
V gene: TRBV5-6; J gene: TRBJ1-3; D gene: .; clone size: many; CDR3 protein: CASRVNAGNTIYF; CDR3 DNA: TGTGCCAGCAGGGTCAACGCTGGAAACACCATATATTTT
V gene: TRBV2; J gene: TRBJ2-5; D gene: .; clone size: few; CDR3 protein: CASILLWRETQYF; CDR3 DNA: TGTGCCAGCATCCTCCTGTGGCGAGAGACCCAGTACTTC
V gene: TRBV5-6; J gene: TRBJ2-4; D gene: TRBD1; clone size: many; CDR3 protein: CASSLRPGQVDIQYF; CDR3 DNA: TGTGCCAGCAGCTTGCGGCCGGGACAGGTGGACATTCAGTACTTC
V gene: TRBV11-2; J gene: TRBJ1-2; D gene: .; clone size: many; CDR3 protein: CASSFFPPMRQTSGGYTF; CDR3 DNA: TGTGCCAGCAGCTTTTTTCCCCCTATGAGGCAGACCTCTGGTGGCTACACCTTC
V gene: TRBV14; J gene: TRBJ1-1; D gene: .; clone size: many; CDR3 protein: CASSQLGGLNTEAFF; CDR3 DNA: TGTGCCAGCAGCCAATTGGGGGGATTGAACACTGAAGCTTTCTTT
V gene: TRBV5-4; J gene: TRBJ2-1; D gene: TRBD2; clone size: .; CDR3 protein: CASSLRGEHLAGASYNEQFF; CDR3 DNA: TGTGCCAGCAGCTTAAGGGGTGAACACTTAGCGGGAGCCTCCTACAATGAGCAGTTCTTC
V gene: TRBV3-1; J gene: TRBJ1-4; D gene: .; clone size: .; CDR3 protein: CASSQDLGASEKLFF; CDR3 DNA: TGTGCCAGCAGCCAAGATTTGGGGGCCTCTGAAAAACTGTTTTTT
V gene: TRBV12-3/TRBV12-4; J gene: TRBJ2-5; D gene: TRBD1; clone size: many; CDR3 protein: CASSRGQGGETQYF; CDR3 DNA: TGTGCCAGCAGCCGGGGACAGGGTGGAGAGACCCAGTACTTC
V gene: TRBV20-1; J gene: TRBJ1-2; D gene: .; clone size: few; CDR3 protein: CSARLPGSYGYTF; CDR3 DNA: TGCAGTGCTAGACTCCCCGGCTCCTATGGCTACACCTTC
V gene: TRBV9; J gene: TRBJ2-2; D gene: .; clone size: few; CDR3 protein: CASSVIGGSTGELFF; CDR3 DNA: TGTGCCAGCAGCGTAATCGGGGGAAGCACCGGGGAGCTGTTTTTT
V gene: TRBV7-2; J gene: TRBJ2-3; D gene: TRBD1; clone size: .; CDR3 protein: CASSRPDRVSTDTQYF; CDR3 DNA: TGTGCCAGCAGCCGACCGGACAGGGTCAGCACAGATACGCAGTATTTT
V gene: TRBV7-2; J gene: TRBJ2-3; D gene: TRBD1; clone size: .; CDR3 protein: CASSQTGGQYF; CDR3 DNA: TGTGCCAGCAGCCAAACAGGGGGGCAGTATTTT
V gene: TRBV27; J gene: TRBJ2-5; D gene: TRBD2; clone size: many; CDR3 protein: CASSLAGGPMGTQYF; CDR3 DNA: TGTGCCAGCAGTTTGGCGGGAGGGCCGATGGGGACCCAGTACTTC
V gene: TRBV28; J gene: TRBJ2-5; D gene: TRBD2; clone size: many; CDR3 protein: CASTLTSGGSWETQYF; CDR3 DNA: TGTGCCAGCACCCTGACTAGCGGGGGGAGTTGGGAGACCCAGTACTTC
V gene: TRBV3-1; J gene: TRBJ2-1; D gene: .; clone size: few; CDR3 protein: CASGLWVAPEQFF; CDR3 DNA: TGTGCCAGCGGTCTTTGGGTAGCCCCAGAGCAGTTCTTC
V gene: TRBV20-1; J gene: TRBJ2-7; D gene: TRBD1; clone size: many; CDR3 protein: CSARDREYEQYF; CDR3 DNA: TGCAGTGCGAGGGACAGGGAATACGAGCAGTACTTC
V gene: TRBV12-3/TRBV12-4; J gene: TRBJ2-1; D gene: .; clone size: many; CDR3 protein: CASRPWDNEQFF; CDR3 DNA: TGTGCCAGCAGACCCTGGGACAATGAGCAGTTCTTC
V gene: TRBV5-1; J gene: TRBJ1-5; D gene: .; clone size: few; CDR3 protein: CASSAEGGGGQPQHF; CDR3 DNA: TGCGCCAGCAGCGCGGAGGGGGGTGGCGGTCAGCCCCAGCATTTT
V gene: TRBV6-5; J gene: TRBJ2-5; D gene: TRBD2; clone size: few; CDR3 protein: CASSYQGLAGQETQYF; CDR3 DNA: TGTGCCAGCAGTTACCAGGGACTAGCGGGGCAAGAGACCCAGTACTTC
V gene: TRBV5-1; J gene: TRBJ2-1; D gene: .; clone size: .; CDR3 protein: CASSLFVDNEQFF; CDR3 DNA: TGCGCCAGCAGCTTGTTTGTGGACAATGAGCAGTTCTTC
V gene: TRBV27; J gene: TRBJ2-7; D gene: .; clone size: .; CDR3 protein: CASSPGATKQYF; CDR3 DNA: TGTGCCAGCAGTCCCGGAGCTACCAAGCAGTACTTC
V gene: TRBV10-3; J gene: TRBJ1-5; D gene: .; clone size: many; CDR3 protein: CAISGEGNQPQHF; CDR3 DNA: TGTGCCATCAGCGGCGAGGGGAATCAGCCCCAGCATTTT
V gene: TRBV10-1; J gene: TRBJ1-5; D gene: .; clone size: .; CDR3 protein: CASSSGNDQPQHF; CDR3 DNA: TGCGCCAGCAGTTCTGGGAATGACCAGCCCCAGCATTTT
V gene: TRBV19; J gene: TRBJ1-4; D gene: TRBD1; clone size: .; CDR3 protein: CASTAIDRGINEKLFF; CDR3 DNA: TGTGCCAGTACCGCGATCGACAGGGGAATTAATGAAAAACTGTTTTTT
V gene: TRBV20-1; J gene: TRBJ1-4; D gene: .; clone size: many; CDR3 protein: CSASAWQAEKLFF; CDR3 DNA: TGCAGTGCTAGTGCGTGGCAGGCTGAAAAACTGTTTTTT
V gene: TRBV3-1; J gene: TRBJ2-5; D gene: .; clone size: few; CDR3 protein: CASSQDGRRAEQETQYF; CDR3 DNA: TGTGCCAGCAGCCAAGACGGTAGGCGGGCCGAACAAGAGACCCAGTACTTC
V gene: TRBV7-2; J gene: TRBJ2-4; D gene: TRBD2; clone size: few; CDR3 protein: CASSTSGSISKNIQYF; CDR3 DNA: TGTGCCAGCAGTACTAGCGGGAGCATTTCCAAAAACATTCAGTACTTC
V gene: TRBV5-1; J gene: TRBJ2-2; D gene: .; clone size: many; CDR3 protein: CASSLETTNTGELFF; CDR3 DNA: TGCGCCAGCAGTTTGGAGACCACGAACACCGGGGAGCTGTTTTTT
V gene: TRBV6-2/TRBV6-3; J gene: TRBJ2-7; D gene: .; clone size: many; CDR3 protein: CASTLPGSTYEQYF; CDR3 DNA: TGTGCCAGCACGCTCCCGGGTTCTACCTACGAGCAGTACTTC
V gene: TRBV12-3/TRBV12-4; J gene: TRBJ2-5; D gene: TRBD1; clone size: few; CDR3 protein: CASCPGDRNQETQYF; CDR3 DNA: TGTGCCAGCTGCCCAGGGGACAGGAACCAAGAGACCCAGTACTTC
V gene: TRBV5-1; J gene: TRBJ2-2; D gene: TRBD1; clone size: once; CDR3 protein: CASSSGQGCGVLFF; CDR3 DNA: TGCGCCAGCAGCTCCGGACAGGGCTGCGGGGTGCTGTTTTTT
V gene: TRBV20-1; J gene: TRBJ2-4; D gene: TRBD1; clone size: many; CDR3 protein: CSAQGQGAGYIQYF; CDR3 DNA: TGCAGTGCTCAGGGACAGGGGGCCGGGTACATTCAGTACTTC
V gene: TRBV4-3; J gene: TRBJ2-3; D gene: .; clone size: few; CDR3 protein: CASSRKEPCEGHTQYF; CDR3 DNA: TGCGCCAGCAGCCGTAAGGAACCGTGCGAAGGACATACGCAGTATTTT
V gene: TRBV29-1; J gene: TRBJ1-5; D gene: .; clone size: .; CDR3 protein: CSVALLGRDQPQHF; CDR3 DNA: TGCAGCGTTGCCCTTCTGGGTCGCGATCAGCCCCAGCATTTT
V gene: TRBV5-1; J gene: TRBJ2-5; D gene: TRBD2; clone size: many; CDR3 protein: CASSSTSGRKTQYF; CDR3 DNA: TGCGCCAGCAGCTCGACTAGCGGGAGGAAGACCCAGTACTTC
V gene: TRBV25-1; J gene: TRBJ2-2; D gene: .; clone size: few; CDR3 protein: CASTRGDFGELFF; CDR3 DNA: TGTGCCAGCACCAGGGGGGACTTCGGGGAGCTGTTTTTT